This entry concerns a single T cell receptor (delta chain). Possible read error: a much larger clone is one base away. Other DNA sequences within the sample encode an identical CDR3. Germline assignment: CDR1 TSWWSYY and CDR2 QGS. There are 21 residues in the CDR3. This entry is derived from a study of gamma-delta chains in newborns, infants, children. Study at large: Innate gammadelta T cells reportedly expand polyclonally right after birth, driven by microbial exposure, per the title.

TCRdb ran CATT on the reads. The sample yields about 8,300 delta-chain clones, 1.6% seen once. The chain is built from TRDV1 and TRDJ1, with 9 nucleotides matching TRDD3. This clonotype originated in a child who was a newborn, infant or young child, either healthy, febrile or measles-vaccinated (not recorded which). The specimen sequenced was blood. The CDR3 here is CALGEKSVTYPTTMLGDKLIF. In DNA, the CDR3 is TGTGCTCTTGGGGAAAAATCGGTAACGTACCCTACTACCATGTTGGGGGATAAACTCATCTTC.